This entry lists 23 T cell receptor beta chains sequenced from one sample in a study of T-cell reconstitution after alpha-beta-depleted transplantation in children. Unique molecular identifiers tagged the TCRbeta library. A single record per CDR3 protein comes from TCRdb applying MiXCR to the PCR reads. The data contain some 290,000 distinct CDR3 sequences, approximately 9.6% of them singletons. This specimen was PBMCs from the stem cell graft donor, taken from the stem cell graft. The source is a human donor who donated a stem cell graft to a child with SCID.

This chain links TRBV20-1 with TRBJ2-3; either TRBD1 or TRBD2 may supply D (6 bases each). The CDR3 has 12 residues. Trimming took off 7 bases at V and 9 bases at J, with 17 bases between the two ends. Germline lookup yields CDR1 DFQATT and CDR2 SNEGSKA (reference sequence). CDR3 residues: CSVQRGAETQYF. The DNA of the CDR3 is TGCAGTGTTCAGAGGGGGGCGGAGACGCAGTATTTT.

V and J are TRBV7-9 and TRBJ2-5, with D possibly matching TRBD2 (6 bases). CDR1 and CDR2 from the germline V gene are SEHNR and FQNEAQ (reference sequence). The CDR3 totals 13 residues. V was clipped by 5 bases and J by 5 bases, with 12 bases between them. This chain's CDR3 is CASSGRGIETQYF. CDR3 nucleotide sequence: TGTGCCAGCAGCGGGCGGGGCATCGAGACCCAGTACTTC.

This clonotype has only a few counts. The V call is TRBV20-1, the J call TRBJ2-1; D is ambiguous. In germline, CDR1 is DFQATT, CDR2 SNEGSKA (reference sequence). CDR3 length: 11 residues. The CDR3 nucleotides are TGCAGCGTGACGGAGTACAATGAGCAGTTCTTC. It specifies CSVTEYNEQFF.

V usage is TRBV9 and J usage is TRBJ2-1; D ambiguous. From germline, CDR1 is SGDLS and CDR2 YYNGEE. V dropped 6 bases and J dropped 0 bases, with 13 bases sitting between them. The CDR3 runs 15 residues. The CDR3 loop reads CASKPDVSSYNEQFF. The CDR3 DNA reads TGTGCCAGCAAACCAGACGTTAGCTCCTACAATGAGCAGTTCTTC.

Only a few counts were recorded for this clonotype. This sequence joins TRBV5-1 and TRBJ2-1; 10 nucleotides match TRBD2. After removal of 3 bases from V and 7 bases from J, the junction contained 16 bases not matched to a gene. The CDR3 sequence is 18 residues long. CDR1 is SGHRS and CDR2 is YFSETQ in the germline V gene. CDR3 nucleotides: TGCGCCAGCAGCTCCCTCCTAGGGGGAGCGGGGGGGCAGAATGAGCAGTTCTTC. Amino acid sequence: CASSSLLGGAGGQNEQFF.

This clonotype came up many times. The gene calls are TRBV5-1 and TRBJ2-3, with D perhaps TRBD1 (7 bases). The CDR3 consists of 16 residues. Trimming stripped 5 bases from V and 0 bases from J, with 16 bases between. CDR1 and CDR2 from the germline V gene are SGHRS and YFSETQ. This CDR3 is CASRQGGTSSTDTQYF. The CDR3 coding sequence is TGCGCCAGCAGGCAGGGGGGAACCTCTAGCACAGATACGCAGTATTTT.

At least ten counts were recorded for this clonotype. The genes are TRBV5-1 and TRBJ2-1; 7 bases are a match to TRBD1. CDR3 length: 16 residues. The germline V gene has CDR1 SGHRS and CDR2 YFSETQ. V lost 2 bases to trimming and J lost 8 bases; unmatched junction nucleotides: 13. CDR3: CASSLGTVAQGDEQFF. The CDR3, as DNA: TGCGCCAGCAGCTTAGGTACGGTAGCCCAGGGGGATGAGCAGTTCTTC.

This clonotype turned up a few times. The V call is TRBV7-9, the J call TRBJ2-3; D is perhaps TRBD2 (5 bases). The CDR3 loop spans 15 amino acids. With 4 bases removed from V and 3 bases from J, the gap between germline ends came to 14 bases. Germline V gene sequence: CDR1 SEHNR, CDR2 FQNEAQ (reference sequence). The CDR3: CASSSWTPTTDTQYF. The CDR3 DNA reads as TGTGCCAGCAGCTCCTGGACTCCGACTACAGATACGCAGTATTTT.

The sample holds a few counts of this clonotype. The chain carries TRBV3-1 and TRBJ1-2; D possibly corresponds to TRBD1 (6 bases). The V gene's germline CDR1 is LGHDT and CDR2 YNNKEL (reference sequence). The CDR3 is 18 amino acids. Trimming pared 1 base from V and 4 bases from J, leaving 22 bases between. Written as DNA, the CDR3 is TGTGCCAGCAGCCAAGGCCCCACGGGGACAACGGACTTCTATGGCTACACCTTC. It encodes CASSQGPTGTTDFYGYTF.

V and J are TRBV20-1 and TRBJ2-7; TRBD1 agrees at 9 bases. CDR3 size: 12 residues. Germline V gene data show CDR1 as DFQATT and CDR2 as SNEGSKA (reference sequence). The ends lost 7 bases at V and 4 bases at J; junction bases unmatched: 5. The CDR3 region has the DNA TGCAGTGGGGAGGGACAGGGTTACGAGCAGTACTTC. It specifies CSGEGQGYEQYF.

The V and J genes are TRBV3-1 and TRBJ2-4; the match to TRBD2 covers 8 bases. Germline V gene sequence: CDR1 LGHDT, CDR2 YNNKEL (reference sequence). Trimming removed 0 bases from V and 0 bases from J; junction bases left unmatched: 4. The CDR3 runs to 17 residues. In DNA, the CDR3 is TGTGCCAGCAGCCAAGAGGCGGGGGGAGGAGCCAAAAACATTCAGTACTTC. It codes for CASSQEAGGGAKNIQYF.

The genes are TRBV12-3 or TRBV12-4 and TRBJ2-7, with D perhaps matching TRBD1 (6 bases). CDR3 length equals 13 residues. The ends were cut back, 6 bases at V and 3 bases at J, with 12 bases in the middle. CDR3 DNA sequence: TGTGCCAGCAGAGAGACAGGCCTCTACGAGCAGTACTTC. Its protein is CASRETGLYEQYF.

Concerning this clonotype: Germline and junction disagree at one end, which may indicate a read error. The chain couples TRBV5-1 to TRBJ2-1, with 9 bases matching TRBD1. From germline, CDR1 is SGHRS and CDR2 YFSETQ. The CDR3 spans 12 residues. The CDR3 region is CASSLVGQGPSF. Written as DNA, the CDR3 is TGCGCCAGCAGCTTGGTGGGACAGGGCCCCTCCTTC.

This clonotype was picked up a small number of times. Written as DNA, the CDR3 is TGCAGCGTGAGGGACGGGGGCAATCAGCCCCAGCATTTT. It yields the protein CSVRDGGNQPQHF. The chain uses TRBV29-1 and TRBJ1-5; TRBD1 might be the D (5 bases). The V gene's germline CDR1 is SQVTM and CDR2 ANQGSEA. The V end was cut by 6 bases, the J end by 2 bases, with 11 bases between. The CDR3 sequence is 13 residues long.

A few counts support this clonotype. Relative to the germline gene, one junction end is altered; a read error may explain this. The V and J genes are TRBV12-3 or TRBV12-4 and TRBJ2-3; 7 nucleotides match TRBD2. There are 15 residues in the CDR3. CDR3 DNA sequence: TGTGCCAGCAGTTTACTAGCGGTAATCACAGATACGCATTATTTT. Translated: CASSLLAVITDTHYF.

This rearrangement joins TRBV11-2 to TRBJ2-5; D perhaps matches TRBD2 (7 bases). V lost 2 bases and J lost 4, with 17 bases in between. This CDR3 contains 16 residues. Germline V lookup: CDR1 SGHAT, CDR2 FQNNGV. In DNA, the CDR3 is TGTGCCAGCAGCTTAAGTAGAGGGGGGGCAGGAGAGACCCAGTACTTC. Translation: CASSLSRGGAGETQYF.

This chain uses TRBV15 with TRBJ2-3; 7 bases agree with TRBD2. The V gene's germline CDR1 is LNHNV and CDR2 YYDKDF (reference sequence). Trimming removed 3 bases from V and 4 bases from J; junction bases left unmatched: 4. This CDR3 contains 14 residues. The DNA of the CDR3 is TGTGCCACCAGCAGGGGGAGGGACGCAGATACGCAGTATTTT. Translating gives CATSRGRDADTQYF. Based on the CDR3 plus reference TRBV15 and TRBJ2-3, the full variable domain is DAMVIQNPRYQVTQFGKPVTLSCSQTLNHNVMYWYQQKSSQAPKLLFHYYDKDFNNEADTPDNFQSRRPNTSFCFLDIRSPGLGDTAMYLCATSRGRDADTQYFGPGTRLTVL.

This clonotype occurred many times. This rearrangement joins TRBV29-1 to TRBJ2-2, with 9 bases matching TRBD2. The CDR3 is 17 amino acids. The J segment lost 3 bases and the V segment lost 4 bases, leaving 12 bases of the junction unmatched. From germline, CDR1 is SQVTM and CDR2 ANQGSEA. The DNA for the CDR3 is TGCAGCGTTGCCGAGCGGGGGGCCAGGATCCACACCGGGGAGCTGTTTTTT. It yields the protein CSVAERGARIHTGELFF.

The chain combines TRBV20-1 with TRBJ1-6, with a tentative D call TRBD1 (5 bases). CDR1 DFQATT and CDR2 SNEGSKA come from the germline V gene (reference sequence). V lost 3 bases and J 6 bases, leaving 15 bases between the germline ends. This CDR3 has 15 residues. CDR3 protein: CSASEGEWVNSPLHF. The CDR3 DNA sequence: TGCAGTGCTAGTGAAGGGGAATGGGTTAATTCACCCCTCCACTTT.

V is TRBV7-2 and J is TRBJ2-2, with unresolved D. The ends were cut back, 3 bases at V and 7 bases at J, with 9 bases in the middle. This CDR3 contains 13 residues. Germline V lookup: CDR1 SGHTA, CDR2 FQGNSA. The CDR3 coding sequence is TGTGCCAGCAGCTTTGGGTACAACGGGGAGCTGTTTTTT. Residues: CASSFGYNGELFF.

The chain carries TRBV12-3 or TRBV12-4 and TRBJ2-2, with TRBD2 identical over 14 bases. CDR3 length: 18 residues. Trimming took 5 bases from V and 4 from J; bases not matched to a gene: 9. CDR3 DNA: TGTGCCAGCAGTATCGGGACTAGCGGGGGAGAAACCACCGGGGAGCTGTTTTTT. Translating it yields CASSIGTSGGETTGELFF.

This clonotype came up a few times. The chain recombines TRBV24-1 with TRBJ2-1; 9 nucleotides match TRBD2. V gave up 3 bases and J gave up 4 bases; unmatched junction bases: 3. CDR3 length: 15 residues. Looked up from germline, CDR1 is KGHDR and CDR2 is SFDVKD. CDR3 in amino acids: CATSDAGGQYNEQFF. For the CDR3, the DNA is TGTGCCACCAGTGATGCGGGGGGGCAGTACAATGAGCAGTTCTTC.

The genes are TRBV12-3 or TRBV12-4 and TRBJ1-2, with D possibly being TRBD1 (6 bases). V lost 8 bases to trimming and J lost 8 bases, with 15 bases between them. The CDR3 contains 12 residues. The DNA of the CDR3 is TGTGCCAGCCGCATTCAGGGGCGGGGCTACACCTTC. Amino acids: CASRIQGRGYTF.